This is a list of T cell receptor beta chains from one sample in a study of T cell responses to AZD1222 COVID-19 vaccine. This table comes from immunoSEQ multiplex PCR, and its TCRdb copy is limited to in-frame clones, with some not included. The sample yields 150,000 to 200,000 clones, 85% to 90% seen once. Here the sequenced sample was peripheral blood, taken on day 0 of AZD1222 vaccination. The receptors stem from an adult in good health. The CDR3 runs from the conserved cysteine through the conserved F or W. Each record gives: CDR3 length, V gene, clone size, J gene, D gene, CDR3 DNA, CDR3 protein. The D gene is left open where the match is weak. Clone size is not always given. Where it is, it says once, few, many or a class for expanded clones.

cdr3_length: 14
v_call: TRBV7-2
clone_size: -
j_call: TRBJ1-4
d_call: -
cdr3_nt: TGTGCCAGCAGCTTAGGGACAGAGAATGAAAAACTGTTTTTT
cdr3_aa: CASSLGTENEKLFF

cdr3_length: 14
v_call: TRBV28
clone_size: -
j_call: TRBJ2-7
d_call: TRBD1
cdr3_nt: TGTGCCAGCATACGGACAGGGGTTTCCTACGAGCAGTACTTC
cdr3_aa: CASIRTGVSYEQYF

cdr3_length: 13
v_call: TRBV28
clone_size: -
j_call: TRBJ1-5
d_call: -
cdr3_nt: TGTGCCAGCAGTGCACCATCCGTTCAGCCCCAGCATTTT
cdr3_aa: CASSAPSVQPQHF

cdr3_length: 15
v_call: TRBV4-2
clone_size: -
j_call: TRBJ2-5
d_call: -
cdr3_nt: TGTGCCAGCAGCCAAGATCCCAGGGGACGAGAGACCCAGTACTTC
cdr3_aa: CASSQDPRGRETQYF

cdr3_length: 14
v_call: TRBV29-1
clone_size: -
j_call: TRBJ2-1
d_call: -
cdr3_nt: TGCAGCGCGATAGGGACCCCGGGACTTAATGAGCAGTTCTTC
cdr3_aa: CSAIGTPGLNEQFF

cdr3_length: 15
v_call: TRBV18
clone_size: -
j_call: TRBJ1-5
d_call: -
cdr3_nt: TGTGCCAGCTCACCCACAGACGGTAGCAATCAGCCCCAGCATTTT
cdr3_aa: CASSPTDGSNQPQHF

cdr3_length: 19
v_call: TRBV7-3
clone_size: -
j_call: TRBJ2-6
d_call: -
cdr3_nt: TGTGCCAGCAGCTTAGTAGGGGACCCCACCAACTCTGGGGCCAACGTCCTGACTTTC
cdr3_aa: CASSLVGDPTNSGANVLTF

cdr3_length: 14
v_call: TRBV6-5
clone_size: few
j_call: TRBJ1-5
d_call: -
cdr3_nt: TGTGCCAGCCCCTCAGGCCCTAGCAATCAGCCCCAGCATTTT
cdr3_aa: CASPSGPSNQPQHF

cdr3_length: 15
v_call: TRBV3-1/TRBV3-2
clone_size: -
j_call: TRBJ2-2
d_call: TRBD2
cdr3_nt: TGTGCCAGCAGCCAGGGGAGGGGCAACACCGGGGAGCTGTTTTTT
cdr3_aa: CASSQGRGNTGELFF

cdr3_length: 16
v_call: TRBV4-1
clone_size: -
j_call: TRBJ1-5
d_call: -
cdr3_nt: TGCGCCAGCAGCCAAGAAGGGAACAGGGTCAATCAGCCCCAGCATTTT
cdr3_aa: CASSQEGNRVNQPQHF

cdr3_length: 15
v_call: TRBV19
clone_size: once
j_call: TRBJ1-6
d_call: -
cdr3_nt: TGTGCCAGTACCGAAGCGGCAGACCTTAATTCACCCCTCCACTTT
cdr3_aa: CASTEAADLNSPLHF

cdr3_length: 18
v_call: TRBV5-1
clone_size: -
j_call: TRBJ2-3
d_call: -
cdr3_nt: TGCGCCAGCAGCTGGAGGCTGGGGGATGTTAGCCTGACAGATACGCAGTATTTT
cdr3_aa: CASSWRLGDVSLTDTQYF

cdr3_length: 17
v_call: TRBV19
clone_size: -
j_call: TRBJ2-4
d_call: -
cdr3_nt: TGTGCCAGTAGTATAGATCGTCCAAATGTTGGCAAAAACATTCAGTACTTC
cdr3_aa: CASSIDRPNVGKNIQYF

cdr3_length: 12
v_call: TRBV27
clone_size: -
j_call: TRBJ2-3
d_call: -
cdr3_nt: TGTGCCAGCAGTCCCCCGGGGGATACGCAGTATTTT
cdr3_aa: CASSPPGDTQYF

cdr3_length: 13
v_call: TRBV6-1
clone_size: -
j_call: TRBJ1-5
d_call: -
cdr3_nt: TGTGCCAGCAGTATAGGGTGGGATCAGCCCCAGCATTTT
cdr3_aa: CASSIGWDQPQHF

cdr3_length: 14
v_call: TRBV27
clone_size: -
j_call: TRBJ1-3
d_call: -
cdr3_nt: TGTGCCAGCAGTCCGCTAGCTTGGGGAAACACCATATATTTT
cdr3_aa: CASSPLAWGNTIYF

cdr3_length: 18
v_call: TRBV5-5
clone_size: -
j_call: TRBJ1-3
d_call: -
cdr3_nt: TGTGCCAGCAGCACTCCGGGAGACACCACCTTGGCTGGAAACACCATATATTTT
cdr3_aa: CASSTPGDTTLAGNTIYF

cdr3_length: 13
v_call: TRBV30
clone_size: -
j_call: TRBJ2-1
d_call: -
cdr3_nt: TGTGCCTGGAGTCCTCCGGCTTTGCGGGACCAGTTCTTC
cdr3_aa: CAWSPPALRDQFF

cdr3_length: 15
v_call: TRBV10-3
clone_size: -
j_call: TRBJ1-5
d_call: TRBD1
cdr3_nt: TGTGCCACCTCGGACAGGGGGCCTCCAGGGCAGCCCCAGCATTTT
cdr3_aa: CATSDRGPPGQPQHF

cdr3_length: 15
v_call: TRBV9
clone_size: -
j_call: TRBJ2-3
d_call: TRBD2
cdr3_nt: TGTGCCAGCAGCGTAGGATATAGCGGGGGGGATACGCAGTATTTT
cdr3_aa: CASSVGYSGGDTQYF

cdr3_length: 16
v_call: TRBV27
clone_size: -
j_call: TRBJ1-1
d_call: -
cdr3_nt: TGTGCCAGCAGTGCAAATCGACAGATACTGAACACTGAAGCTTTCTTT
cdr3_aa: CASSANRQILNTEAFF

cdr3_length: 15
v_call: TRBV28
clone_size: -
j_call: TRBJ1-2
d_call: -
cdr3_nt: TGTGCCAGCCGGTTAAAGGACGGTAATAACTATGGCTACACCTTC
cdr3_aa: CASRLKDGNNYGYTF

cdr3_length: 15
v_call: TRBV27
clone_size: -
j_call: TRBJ1-2
d_call: -
cdr3_nt: -
cdr3_aa: CASSSSGTGGYGYTF

cdr3_length: 16
v_call: TRBV5-1
clone_size: -
j_call: TRBJ2-3
d_call: TRBD2
cdr3_nt: TGCGCCAGCAGCCGATTAGCGGGGCCGATCACAGATACGCAGTATTTT
cdr3_aa: CASSRLAGPITDTQYF

cdr3_length: 16
v_call: TRBV7-9
clone_size: -
j_call: TRBJ2-5
d_call: -
cdr3_nt: TGTGCCAGCAGCGAACAACTCGGGACGGCTCAAGAGACCCAGTACTTC
cdr3_aa: CASSEQLGTAQETQYF